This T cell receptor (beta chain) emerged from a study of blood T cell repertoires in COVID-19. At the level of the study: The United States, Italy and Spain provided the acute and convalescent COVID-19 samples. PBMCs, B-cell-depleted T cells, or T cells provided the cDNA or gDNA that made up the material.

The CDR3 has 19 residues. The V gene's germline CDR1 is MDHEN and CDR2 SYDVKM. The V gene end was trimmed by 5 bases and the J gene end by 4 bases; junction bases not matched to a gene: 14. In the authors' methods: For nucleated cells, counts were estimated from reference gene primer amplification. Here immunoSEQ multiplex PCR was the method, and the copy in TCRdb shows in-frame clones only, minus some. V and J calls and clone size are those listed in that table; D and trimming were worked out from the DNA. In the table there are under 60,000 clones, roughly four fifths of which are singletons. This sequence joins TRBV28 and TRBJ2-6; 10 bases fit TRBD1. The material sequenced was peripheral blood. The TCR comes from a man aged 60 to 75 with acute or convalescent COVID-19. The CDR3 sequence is CASSQFPGTGEAGANVLTF. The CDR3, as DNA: TGTGCCAGCAGTCAATTCCCCGGGACAGGGGAGGCCGGGGCCAACGTCCTGACTTTC.